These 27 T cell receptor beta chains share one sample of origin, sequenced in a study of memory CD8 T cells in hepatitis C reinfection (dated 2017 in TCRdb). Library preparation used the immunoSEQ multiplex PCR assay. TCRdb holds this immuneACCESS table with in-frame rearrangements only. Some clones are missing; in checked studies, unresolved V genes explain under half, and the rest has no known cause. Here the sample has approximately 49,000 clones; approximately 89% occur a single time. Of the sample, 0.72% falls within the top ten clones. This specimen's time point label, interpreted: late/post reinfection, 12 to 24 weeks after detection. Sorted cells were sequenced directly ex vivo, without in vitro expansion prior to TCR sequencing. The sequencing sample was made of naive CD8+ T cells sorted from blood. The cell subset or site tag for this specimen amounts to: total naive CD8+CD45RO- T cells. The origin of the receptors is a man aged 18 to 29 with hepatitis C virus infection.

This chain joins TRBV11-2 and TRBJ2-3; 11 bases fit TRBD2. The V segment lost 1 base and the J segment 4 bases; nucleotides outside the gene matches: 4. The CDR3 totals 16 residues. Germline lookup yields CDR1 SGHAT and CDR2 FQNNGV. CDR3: CASSLVTSGSPDTQYF. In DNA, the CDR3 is TGTGCCAGCAGCTTAGTAACTAGCGGGAGCCCAGATACGCAGTATTTT.

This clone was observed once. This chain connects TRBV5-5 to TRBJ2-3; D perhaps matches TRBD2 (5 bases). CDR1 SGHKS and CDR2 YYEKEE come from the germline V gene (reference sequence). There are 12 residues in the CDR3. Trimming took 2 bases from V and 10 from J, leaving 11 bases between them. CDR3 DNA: TGTGCCAGCAGCTTCACCGGGGTGTCGCAGTATTTT. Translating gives CASSFTGVSQYF.

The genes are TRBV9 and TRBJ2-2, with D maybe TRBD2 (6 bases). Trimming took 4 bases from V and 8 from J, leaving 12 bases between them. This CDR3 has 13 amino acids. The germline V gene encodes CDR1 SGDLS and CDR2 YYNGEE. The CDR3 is CASSHKEGGELFF. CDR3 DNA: TGTGCCAGCAGCCATAAGGAGGGTGGGGAGCTGTTTTTT.

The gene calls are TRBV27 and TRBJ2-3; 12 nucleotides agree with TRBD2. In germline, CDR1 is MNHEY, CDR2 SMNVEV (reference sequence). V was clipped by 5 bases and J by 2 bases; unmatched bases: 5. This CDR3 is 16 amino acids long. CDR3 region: CASSPRTSGATDTQYF. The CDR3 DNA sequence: TGTGCCAGCAGTCCCCGGACTAGCGGGGCCACAGATACGCAGTATTTT.

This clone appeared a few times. Written as DNA, the CDR3 is TGTGCCAGCAGCTTAGGAGGTTTCTATGGCTACACCTTC. Protein sequence: CASSLGGFYGYTF. The chain recombines TRBV11-2 with TRBJ1-2, with D unresolved. The CDR3 is 13 residues long. V lost 1 base, J lost 4 bases, and 7 bases lay in between. CDR1 is SGHAT and CDR2 is FQNNGV in the germline V gene. Drawing the rest from reference TRBV11-2 and TRBJ1-2, the complete variable domain is EAGVAQSPRYKIIEKRQSVAFWCNPISGHATLYWYQQILGQGPKLLIQFQNNGVVDDSQLPKDRFSAERLKGVDSTLKIQPAKLEDSAVYLCASSLGGFYGYTFGSGTRLTVV.

Written as DNA, the CDR3 is TGTGCCAGCAGCTTAGCGCAGGCGGGTGGCACAGATACGCAGTATTTT. This gives the protein CASSLAQAGGTDTQYF. The V gene is TRBV7-8, the J gene TRBJ2-3; D perhaps matches TRBD2 (5 bases). CDR3 size: 16 residues. Trimming pared 0 bases from V and 1 base from J, leaving 11 bases between. CDR1 and CDR2 from the germline V gene are SGHVS and FQNEAQ.

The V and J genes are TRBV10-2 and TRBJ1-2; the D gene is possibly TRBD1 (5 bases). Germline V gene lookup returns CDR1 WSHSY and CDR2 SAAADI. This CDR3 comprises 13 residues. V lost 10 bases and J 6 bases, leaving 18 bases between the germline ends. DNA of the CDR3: TGCGCCATTAAGGGAGGGGAAGAAAATGGCTACACCTTC. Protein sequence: CAIKGGEENGYTF.

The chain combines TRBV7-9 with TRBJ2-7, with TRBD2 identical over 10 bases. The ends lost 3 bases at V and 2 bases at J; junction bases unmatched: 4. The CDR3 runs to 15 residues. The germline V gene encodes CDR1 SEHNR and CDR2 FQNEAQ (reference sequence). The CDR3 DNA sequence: TGTGCCAGCAGCTTCCTAGCGGGGGTCACCTACGAGCAGTACGTC. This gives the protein CASSFLAGVTYEQYV.

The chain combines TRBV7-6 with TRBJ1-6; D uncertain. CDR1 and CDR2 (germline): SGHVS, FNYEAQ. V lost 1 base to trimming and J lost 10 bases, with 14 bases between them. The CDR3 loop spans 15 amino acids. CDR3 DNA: TGTGCCAGCAGCTTAGATTACCGGGAAGGATCACCCCTCCACTTT. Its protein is CASSLDYREGSPLHF. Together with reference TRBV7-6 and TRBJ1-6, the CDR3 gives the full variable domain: GAGVSQSPRYKVTKRGQDVALRCDPISGHVSLYWYRQALGQGPEFLTYFNYEAQQDKSGLPNDRFSAERPEGSISTLTIQRTEQRDSAMYRCASSLDYREGSPLHFGNGTRLTVT.

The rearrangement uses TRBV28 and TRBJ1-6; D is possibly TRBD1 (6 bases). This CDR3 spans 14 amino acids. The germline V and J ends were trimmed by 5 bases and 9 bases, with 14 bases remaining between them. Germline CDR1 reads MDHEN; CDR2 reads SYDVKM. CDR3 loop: CASSMTGTGSPLHF. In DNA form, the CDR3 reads TGTGCCAGCAGTATGACAGGAACGGGTTCACCCCTCCACTTT. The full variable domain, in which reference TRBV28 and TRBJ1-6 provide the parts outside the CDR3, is DVKVTQSSRYLVKRTGEKVFLECVQDMDHENMFWYRQDPGLGLRLIYFSYDVKMKEKGDIPEGYSVSREKKERFSLILESASTNQTSMYLCASSMTGTGSPLHFGNGTRLTVT.

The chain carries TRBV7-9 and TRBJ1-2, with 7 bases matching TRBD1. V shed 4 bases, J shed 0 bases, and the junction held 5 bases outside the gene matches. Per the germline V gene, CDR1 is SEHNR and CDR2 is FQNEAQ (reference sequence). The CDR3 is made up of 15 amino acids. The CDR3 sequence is CASSSRQGTNYGYTF. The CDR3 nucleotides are TGTGCCAGCAGCTCCCGACAGGGCACTAACTATGGCTACACCTTC.

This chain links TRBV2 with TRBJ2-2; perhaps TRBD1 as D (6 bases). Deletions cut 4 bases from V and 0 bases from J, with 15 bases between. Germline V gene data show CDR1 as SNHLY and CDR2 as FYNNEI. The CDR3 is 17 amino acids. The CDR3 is CASSATLGAANTGELFF. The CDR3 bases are TGTGCCAGCAGTGCGACCTTGGGGGCAGCGAACACCGGGGAGCTGTTTTTT.

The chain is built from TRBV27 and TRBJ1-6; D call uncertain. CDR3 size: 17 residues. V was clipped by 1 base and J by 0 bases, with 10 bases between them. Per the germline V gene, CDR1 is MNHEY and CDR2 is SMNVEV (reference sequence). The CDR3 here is CASSLYGWSSYNSPLHF. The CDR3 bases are TGTGCCAGCAGTTTATACGGATGGAGCTCCTATAATTCACCCCTCCACTTT.

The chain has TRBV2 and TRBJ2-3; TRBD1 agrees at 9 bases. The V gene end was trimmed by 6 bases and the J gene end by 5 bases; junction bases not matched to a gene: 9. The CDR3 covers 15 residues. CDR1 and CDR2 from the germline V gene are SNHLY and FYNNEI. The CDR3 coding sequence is TGTGCCAGCAGCTCCGGGACAGGGTTTGGAGATACGCAGTATTTT. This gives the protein CASSSGTGFGDTQYF.

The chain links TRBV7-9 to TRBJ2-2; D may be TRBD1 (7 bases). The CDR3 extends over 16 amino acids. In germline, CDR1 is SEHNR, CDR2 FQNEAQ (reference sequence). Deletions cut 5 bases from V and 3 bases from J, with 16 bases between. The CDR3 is CASSLRQGLDTGELFF. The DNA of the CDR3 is TGTGCCAGCAGCCTCCGACAGGGACTCGACACCGGGGAGCTGTTTTTT.

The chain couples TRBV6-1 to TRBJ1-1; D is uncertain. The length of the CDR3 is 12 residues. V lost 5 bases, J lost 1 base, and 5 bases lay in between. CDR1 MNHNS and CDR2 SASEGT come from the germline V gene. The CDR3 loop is CASSNRNTEAFF. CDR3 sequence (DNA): TGTGCCAGCAGTAACAGGAACACTGAAGCTTTCTTT.

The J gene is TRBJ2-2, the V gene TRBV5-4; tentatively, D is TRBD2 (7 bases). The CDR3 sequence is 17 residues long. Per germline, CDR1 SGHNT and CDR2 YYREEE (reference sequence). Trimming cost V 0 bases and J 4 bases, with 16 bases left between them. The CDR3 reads CASSLAGGGAFTGELFF. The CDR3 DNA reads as TGTGCCAGCAGCTTGGCCGGAGGGGGGGCTTTCACCGGGGAGCTGTTTTTT.

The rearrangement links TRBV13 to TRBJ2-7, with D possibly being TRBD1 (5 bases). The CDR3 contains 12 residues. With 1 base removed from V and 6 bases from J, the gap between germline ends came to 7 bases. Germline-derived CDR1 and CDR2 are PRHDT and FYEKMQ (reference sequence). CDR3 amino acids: CASSLEGFEQYF. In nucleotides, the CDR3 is TGTGCCAGCAGCTTAGAGGGGTTCGAGCAGTACTTC.

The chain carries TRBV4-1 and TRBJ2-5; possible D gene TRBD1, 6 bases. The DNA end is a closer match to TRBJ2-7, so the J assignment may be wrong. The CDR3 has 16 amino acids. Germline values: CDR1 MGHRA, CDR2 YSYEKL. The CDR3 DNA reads TGCGCCAGCAGCCAAGATCGAGAAACAGGGTTGGGCGAGCAGTACTTC. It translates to CASSQDRETGLGEQYF.

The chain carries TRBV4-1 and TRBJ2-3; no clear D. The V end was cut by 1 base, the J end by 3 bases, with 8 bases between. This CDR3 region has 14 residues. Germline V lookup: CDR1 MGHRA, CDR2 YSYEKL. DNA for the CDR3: TGCGCCAGCAGCCAAGTGTCCGGGACAGATACGCAGTATTTT. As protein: CASSQVSGTDTQYF.

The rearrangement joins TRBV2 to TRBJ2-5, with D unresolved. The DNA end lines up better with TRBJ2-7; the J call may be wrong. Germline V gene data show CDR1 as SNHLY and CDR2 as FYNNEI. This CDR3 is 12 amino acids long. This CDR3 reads CASSEWAYEQYF. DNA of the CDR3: TGTGCCAGCAGTGAATGGGCCTACGAGCAGTACTTC.

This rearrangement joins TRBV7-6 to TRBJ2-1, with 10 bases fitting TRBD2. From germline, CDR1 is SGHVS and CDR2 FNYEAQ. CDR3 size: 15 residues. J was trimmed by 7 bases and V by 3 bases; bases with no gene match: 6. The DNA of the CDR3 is TGTGCCAGCAGCTTCTCAGCGGGAGGGGTGAATGAGCAGTTCTTC. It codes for CASSFSAGGVNEQFF.

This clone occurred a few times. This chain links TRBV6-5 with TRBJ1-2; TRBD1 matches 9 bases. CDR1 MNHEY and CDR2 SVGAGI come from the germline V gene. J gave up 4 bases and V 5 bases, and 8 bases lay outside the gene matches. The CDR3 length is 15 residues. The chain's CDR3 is CASSPRDRELYGYTF. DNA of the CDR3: TGTGCCAGCAGTCCTCGGGACAGGGAACTCTATGGCTACACCTTC.

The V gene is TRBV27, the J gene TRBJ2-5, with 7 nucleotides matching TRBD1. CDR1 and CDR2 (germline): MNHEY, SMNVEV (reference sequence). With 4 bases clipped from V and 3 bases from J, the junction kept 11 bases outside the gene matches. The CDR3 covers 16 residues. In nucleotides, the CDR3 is TGTGCCAGCAGTTCTTACTCCGGGACAGTAGAAGAGACCCAGTACTTC. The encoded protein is CASSSYSGTVEETQYF.

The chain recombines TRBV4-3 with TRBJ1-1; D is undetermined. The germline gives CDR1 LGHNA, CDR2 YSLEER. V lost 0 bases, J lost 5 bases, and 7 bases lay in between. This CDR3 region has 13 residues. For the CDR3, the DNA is TGCGCCAGCAGCCAAGATCAGAGGACTGAAGCTTTCTTT. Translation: CASSQDQRTEAFF.

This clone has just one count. CDR3 in amino acids: CASSDAGTYTEAFF. The CDR3 bases are TGTGCCAGTAGTGACGCGGGGACTTACACTGAAGCTTTCTTT. V usage is TRBV19 and J usage is TRBJ1-1; D possibly corresponds to TRBD1 (5 bases). The V end was cut by 5 bases, the J end by 3 bases, with 13 bases between. Germline-derived CDR1 and CDR2 are LNHDA and SQIVND (reference sequence). This CDR3 contains 14 residues.

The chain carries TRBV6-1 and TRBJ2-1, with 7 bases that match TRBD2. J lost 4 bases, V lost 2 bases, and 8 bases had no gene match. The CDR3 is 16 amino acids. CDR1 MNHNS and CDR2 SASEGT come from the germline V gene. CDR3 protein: CASSEPREPLYNEQFF. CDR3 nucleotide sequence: TGTGCCAGCAGTGAACCGCGGGAGCCCCTTTACAATGAGCAGTTCTTC.